These 13 T cell receptor beta chains share one sample of origin, sequenced in a study of tumor and adjacent non-tumor tissue in lung cancer. This sample's RNA came from whole unsorted tissue. This non-tumor lung sample came from over 3 cm beyond the tumor edge. The library came from three nested PCR rounds adapted from ARM-PCR protocols. From the multiplex PCR reads, TCRdb called clonotypes with MiXCR, one entry per CDR3 protein. The table lists more than 85,000 distinct CDR3 sequences, more than 55% of them singletons. Material for sequencing was distant non-tumor lung tissue. The receptors here all came from a man aged 25-40 years with non-small cell lung cancer.

A remark on this clonotype: This may be a read error: a much more frequent sequence differs by one nucleotide. The genes are TRBV12-3 or TRBV12-4 and TRBJ2-1; 7 bases are a match to TRBD1. CDR3 length: 15 residues. V shed 5 bases, J shed 5 bases, and the junction held 9 bases outside the gene matches. CDR3 sequence reads: CASSIRDSTHNEQFF. CDR3 DNA sequence: TGTGCCAGCAGTATCCGGGACAGCACCCACAATGAGCAGTTCTTC.

On this clonotype: Just one base apart from a much larger clone, this may be a read error. The rearrangement links TRBV4-2 to TRBJ2-3, with 10 bases that match TRBD2. Looked up from germline, CDR1 is LGHNA and CDR2 is YNFKEQ. The CDR3 is 15 amino acids. J lost 2 bases, V lost 4 bases, and 3 bases had no gene match. The CDR3 nucleotides are TGTGCCAGCAGCCCTCTAGCGGGGGACACAGATACGCAGTATTTT. It codes for CASSPLAGDTDTQYF.

This clonotype turned up a few times. A much larger clone differs by one base, so this may be a read error. This rearrangement joins TRBV20-1 to TRBJ1-5; TRBD1 is a possible D gene (6 bases). V was trimmed by 5 bases and J by 4 bases, leaving 12 bases between them. In germline, CDR1 is DFQATT, CDR2 SNEGSKA (reference sequence). The CDR3 extends over 13 amino acids. For the CDR3, the DNA is TGCAGTGCTCCCGGACAGAAGAATCAGCCCCAGCATTTT. Its translation is CSAPGQKNQPQHF.

Note on this clonotype: Without the conserved terminal phenylalanine or tryptophan, this CDR3 likely stems from a read error. This sequence joins TRBV29-1 and TRBJ1-3, with a tentative D call TRBD1 (5 bases). Germline values: CDR1 SQVTM, CDR2 ANQGSEA. CDR3 size: 16 residues. The ends were cut back, 0 bases at V and 0 bases at J, with 12 bases in the middle. The CDR3 reads CSVEDPQGDSGNTIYS. The CDR3 DNA reads TGCAGCGTTGAAGATCCCCAAGGGGACTCTGGAAACACCATATATTCT.

This chain uses TRBV4-2 with TRBJ1-1; D gene ambiguous. The length of the CDR3 is 17 residues. Germline CDR1 and CDR2: LGHNA and YNFKEQ. The V and J ends lost 1 base and 1 base respectively, with 16 bases between them. CDR3 in amino acids: CASSQGVAGTENTEAFF. CDR3 coding DNA: TGTGCCAGCAGCCAAGGGGTGGCCGGAACAGAGAACACTGAAGCTTTCTTT.

This clonotype was detected only a few times. The V call is TRBV10-3, the J call TRBJ2-7; 8 nucleotides agree with TRBD1. The CDR3 is 15 amino acids. J gave up 6 bases and V 0 bases, and 7 bases lay outside the gene matches. Germline loops: CDR1 ENHRY, CDR2 SYGVKD. DNA of the CDR3: TGTGCCATCAGTGAGTCTAGCAGGGGGCCTGGCGAGCAGTACTTC. The encoded protein is CAISESSRGPGEQYF.

With respect to this clonotype: This may arise from a read error, as a much more abundant clone is one base away. The chain combines TRBV10-3 with TRBJ1-5, with D possibly TRBD1 on 6 matching bases. CDR1 and CDR2 (germline): ENHRY, SYGVKD. The CDR3 has 14 residues. The CDR3 sequence is CATKGGGENQPEHF. The CDR3 DNA sequence: TGTGCCACCAAGGGGGGGGGCGAGAATCAGCCCGAGCATTTT.

Only a few counts were recorded for this clonotype. V usage is TRBV6-5 and J usage is TRBJ2-7; 7 bases fit TRBD1. CDR1 is MNHEY and CDR2 is SVGAGI in the germline V gene. The CDR3 consists of 15 residues. V shed 4 bases and J 1 base; nucleotides not matched to a gene: 7. CDR3 amino acids: CASSCSRTGSYEQYF. DNA for the CDR3: TGTGCCAGCAGTTGCTCCAGGACAGGTTCCTACGAGCAGTACTTC.

On this clonotype: A much larger clone differs from this one at a single base, so this may be a read error. This rearrangement joins TRBV6-2 or TRBV6-3 to TRBJ2-3, with D possibly matching TRBD2 (5 bases). CDR1 is MNHEY, CDR2 SVGEGT, per germline. CDR3 length: 12 amino acids. V lost 4 bases and J lost 11, with 13 bases in between. This chain's CDR3 is CASSSEVGRQYF. CDR3 bases: TGTGCCAGCAGTTCCGAAGTAGGGAGGCAGTATTTT.

About this clonotype itself: Given a much more abundant clone one base away, this may be a read error. This sequence joins TRBV20-1 and TRBJ2-7; 8 bases match TRBD1. The CDR3 is made up of 13 amino acids. The trim removed 0 bases at V and 5 bases at J, leaving 3 bases unmatched. The germline V gene has CDR1 DFQATT and CDR2 SNEGSKA (reference sequence). CDR3 in DNA: TGCAGTGCTAGAGAGGGACAGGACCACGAGCAGTACTTC. This codes for CSAREGQDHEQYF.

About this clonotype: The junction differs from germline at one of its ends, possibly a read error. The chain recombines TRBV5-6 with TRBJ1-3, with a tentative D call TRBD1 (6 bases). CDR3 length equals 15 residues. Germline V lookup: CDR1 SGHDT, CDR2 YYEEEE. CDR3 protein: CANTMGDTSGSTIYF. In DNA, the CDR3 is TGTGCCAACACCATGGGGGACACCTCTGGAAGCACCATATATTTT.

V usage is TRBV7-9 and J usage is TRBJ2-2, with TRBD1 identical over 7 bases. CDR1 SEHNR and CDR2 FQNEAQ come from the germline V gene (reference sequence). Unmatched junction bases numbered 3, after V lost 6 bases and J lost 2 bases. The CDR3 runs 14 residues. The CDR3 DNA follows: TGTGCCAGCAGGGGGGACAGCAACACCGGGGAGCTGTTTTTT. It yields the protein CASRGDSNTGELFF.

The chain carries TRBV20-1 and TRBJ2-3, with a tentative D call TRBD1 (5 bases). Trimming removed 7 bases at V and 0 bases at J, with 14 bases between. CDR1 is DFQATT and CDR2 is SNEGSKA in the germline V gene (reference sequence). The length of the CDR3 is 14 residues. This chain's CDR3 is CSVNPGFSTDTQYF. CDR3 in DNA: TGCAGTGTTAACCCAGGGTTCAGCACAGATACGCAGTATTTT.